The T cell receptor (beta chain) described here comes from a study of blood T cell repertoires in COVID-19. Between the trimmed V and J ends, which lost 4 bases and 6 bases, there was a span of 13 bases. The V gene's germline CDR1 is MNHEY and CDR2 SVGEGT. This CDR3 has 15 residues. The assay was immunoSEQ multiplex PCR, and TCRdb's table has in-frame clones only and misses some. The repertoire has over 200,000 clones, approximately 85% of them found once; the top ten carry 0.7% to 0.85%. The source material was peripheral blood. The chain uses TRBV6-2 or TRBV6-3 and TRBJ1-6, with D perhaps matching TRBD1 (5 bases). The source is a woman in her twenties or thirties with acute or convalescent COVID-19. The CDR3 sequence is CASSSRQIGNSPLHF. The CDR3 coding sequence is TGTGCCAGCAGTTCGCGACAGATCGGTAATTCACCCCTCCACTTT.